This record covers a single TCR beta chain. The target antigen is unknown. TCRdb recomputed calls from the 5' RACE reads with MiXCR, one row per CDR3 protein. The data show roughly 470,000 distinct CDR3 sequences, 25% to 30% seen once. The data are from a study of CD8 T cells in ankylosing spondylitis. The ends were cut back, 1 base at V and 8 bases at J, with 14 bases in the middle. Germline values: CDR1 DFQATT, CDR2 SNEGSKA (reference sequence). The CDR3 runs 14 residues. Study-wide results and caveats: Matched ankylosing spondylitis synovial fluid reportedly contained a significantly enriched population of disease-linked clones. What appeared characteristic of ankylosing spondylitis blood was a TCR beta motif of seven to nine highly homologous variants.

Sequences were obtained from blood, either unsorted or a sorted T cell fraction (not recorded which). This clonotype was obtained from a male donor with ankylosing spondylitis. The V gene is TRBV20-1, the J gene TRBJ1-4, with D unclear. The CDR3 spells CSARVASSGEKLFF. In DNA, the CDR3 is TGCAGTGCTAGAGTGGCGTCAAGCGGAGAAAAACTGTTTTTT.